The 28 T cell receptor beta chains listed next were all sequenced from one sample in a study of T cell responses to AZD1222 COVID-19 vaccine. The table came from immunoSEQ multiplex PCR; TCRdb's copy has only in-frame clones and leaves some out. This sample has some 150,000 clones, with almost 95% found just once. This specimen was peripheral blood, taken 28 days after the second AZD1222 dose. These receptors were taken from an adult who received the AZD1222 COVID-19 vaccine.

The genes are TRBV28 and TRBJ2-3; D unresolved. V was cut by 5 bases and J by 3 bases, with 9 bases left in between. Germline CDR1 reads MDHEN; CDR2 reads SYDVKM. The CDR3 covers 13 residues. CDR3 residues: CASSLESTDTQYF. In nucleotides, the CDR3 is TGTGCCAGCAGTCTCGAATCTACAGATACGCAGTATTTT.

The genes are TRBV28 and TRBJ1-1; no definite D call. The CDR3 runs to 11 residues. Deletions cut 8 bases from V and 9 bases from J, with 13 bases between. CDR1 and CDR2 (germline): MDHEN, SYDVKM. Written as DNA, the CDR3 is TGTGCCAGCCTGACGGTAGGCAAAGCTTTCTTT. Translated, it gives CASLTVGKAFF.

The CDR3 region has the DNA TGTGCCAGCAGCATCCAAGGGGCTAACACTGAAGCTTTCTTT. This translates into CASSIQGANTEAFF. The rearrangement links TRBV6-5 to TRBJ1-1; possible D gene TRBD1, 5 bases. Trimming pared 6 bases from V and 2 bases from J, leaving 13 bases between. Germline V gene data show CDR1 as MNHEY and CDR2 as SVGAGI. The CDR3 spans 14 residues.

The V call is TRBV2, the J call TRBJ1-5, with TRBD1 matching over 9 bases. Germline loops: CDR1 SNHLY, CDR2 FYNNEI. The CDR3 extends over 14 amino acids. The V and J ends lost 6 bases and 5 bases, in that order; junction bases with no gene match: 5. CDR3 DNA sequence: TGTGCCAGCAGGAGGGACAGGGCTTATCAGCCCCAGCATTTT. Protein sequence: CASRRDRAYQPQHF.

The rearrangement uses TRBV7-2 and TRBJ2-2; tentatively, D is TRBD1 (5 bases). V lost 1 base, J lost 1 base, and 7 bases lay in between. Germline loops: CDR1 SGHTA, CDR2 FQGNSA. The CDR3 extends over 15 amino acids. The DNA of the CDR3 is TGTGCCAGCAGCTTAGGGACACTGAACACCGGGGAGCTGTTTTTT. Residues: CASSLGTLNTGELFF.

This clone has a single count. J is TRBJ2-5 and V is TRBV30; no clear D. V dropped 4 bases and J dropped 5 bases, with 11 bases sitting between them. The germline V gene encodes CDR1 GTSNPN and CDR2 SVGIG (reference sequence). This CDR3 has 12 residues. The CDR3, as DNA: TGTGCCTGGACGCGTAGCTCGGAGACCCAGTACTTC. This encodes CAWTRSSETQYF.

The chain has TRBV6-5 and TRBJ1-2, with D unclear. Germline CDR1 is MNHEY and CDR2 is SVGAGI. Trimming pared 6 bases from V and 3 bases from J, leaving 11 bases between. The CDR3 is made up of 13 amino acids. The CDR3 reads CASRAHMDYGYTF. As DNA, the CDR3 is TGTGCCAGCAGGGCACATATGGACTATGGCTACACCTTC.

The J gene is TRBJ1-6, the V gene TRBV9, with 9 bases that match TRBD1. V trimming: 5 bases; J trimming: 8 bases; junction bases outside the gene matches: 5. The CDR3 runs to 14 residues. The germline gives CDR1 SGDLS, CDR2 YYNGEE. CDR3 DNA: TGTGCCAGCAGTCCCGGGACAGGGCATTCACCCCTCCACTTT. Its translation is CASSPGTGHSPLHF.

CDR3: CASSPGDRGHNTEAFF. The CDR3 coding sequence is TGTGCCAGTAGTCCAGGGGACAGGGGTCATAACACTGAAGCTTTCTTT. V is TRBV19 and J is TRBJ1-1, with 10 bases aligning to TRBD1. Germline-derived CDR1 and CDR2 are LNHDA and SQIVND (reference sequence). After removal of 5 bases from V and 2 bases from J, the junction contained 8 bases not matched to a gene. This CDR3 is built from 16 residues.

The chain joins TRBV19 to TRBJ1-2; 8 bases fit TRBD1. After removal of 5 bases from V and 4 bases from J, the junction contained 9 bases not matched to a gene. Germline CDR1 LNHDA, CDR2 SQIVND (reference sequence). CDR3 size: 15 residues. CDR3 sequence: CASSSQGASGYGYTF. As DNA, the CDR3 is TGTGCCAGTAGTTCTCAGGGGGCCTCCGGCTATGGCTACACCTTC.

This clone was counted a single time. The rearrangement joins TRBV5-5 to TRBJ1-1; D gene uncertain. V lost 1 base and J 4 bases, leaving 14 bases between the germline ends. CDR3 length: 15 residues. The germline CDR1 and CDR2 sequences are SGHKS and YYEKEE (reference sequence). CDR3 loop: CASSLKGRSRTEAFF. The CDR3 coding sequence is TGTGCCAGCAGCTTGAAGGGAAGGTCGCGCACTGAAGCTTTCTTT. Full variable domain (rest looked up from reference TRBV5-5 and TRBJ1-1): DAGVTQSPTHLIKTRGQQVTLRCSPISGHKSVSWYQQVLGQGPQFIFQYYEKEERGRGNFPDRFSARQFPNYSSELNVNALLLGDSALYLCASSLKGRSRTEAFFGQGTRLTVV.

This clone was seen a handful of times. V is TRBV10-1 and J is TRBJ1-6, with TRBD1 matching over 9 bases. The V gene's germline CDR1 is WNHNN and CDR2 SYGVQD (reference sequence). The CDR3 is 15 amino acids. Unmatched junction bases numbered 7, after V lost 6 bases and J lost 7 bases. CDR3 sequence reads: CASRTTGGENSPLHF. The CDR3 nucleotides read TGCGCCAGCAGAACCACAGGGGGCGAAAATTCACCCCTCCACTTT.

The chain is built from TRBV27 and TRBJ1-6; the D is unclear. CDR1 MNHEY and CDR2 SMNVEV come from the germline V gene (reference sequence). Trimming removed 1 base at V and 9 bases at J, with 10 bases between. The CDR3 consists of 14 residues. The CDR3 bases are TGTGCCAGCAGTTTATTATCGTTGGGTTCACCCCTCCACTTT. Translation: CASSLLSLGSPLHF.

The chain combines TRBV5-1 with TRBJ2-5; 9 bases are shared with TRBD1. V dropped 4 bases and J dropped 1; count of bases not matched to a gene: 5. The germline V gene encodes CDR1 SGHRS and CDR2 YFSETQ. This CDR3 is built from 15 residues. The CDR3, as DNA: TGCGCCAGCAGCCACGGGACAGGGTTCCAAGAGACCCAGTACTTC. Translating gives CASSHGTGFQETQYF. Full variable domain (missing parts from reference TRBV5-1 and TRBJ2-5): KAGVTQTPRYLIKTRGQQVTLSCSPISGHRSVSWYQQTPGQGLQFLFEYFSETQRNKGNFPGRFSGRQFSNSRSEMNVSTLELGDSALYLCASSHGTGFQETQYFGPGTRLLVL.

The chain's CDR3 is CATSRKQRQSTDTQYF. The DNA of the CDR3 is TGTGCCACCAGCAGAAAACAAAGACAGAGCACAGATACGCAGTATTTT. The J gene is TRBJ2-3, the V gene TRBV15; weak D call: TRBD1 (5 bases). CDR3 length: 16 residues. Germline CDR1 is LNHNV and CDR2 is YYDKDF (reference sequence). Trimming removed 2 bases at V and 0 bases at J, with 12 bases between.

The rearrangement joins TRBV9 to TRBJ2-7, with 10 bases aligning to TRBD1. The germline CDR1 and CDR2 sequences are SGDLS and YYNGEE. Trimming at V came to 4 bases and at J to 2 bases, leaving 3 bases not matched to a gene. CDR3 length: 14 residues. CDR3: CASSRGQGAYEQYF. CDR3 nucleotides: TGTGCCAGCAGCCGCGGACAGGGGGCCTACGAGCAGTACTTC.

V is TRBV28 and J is TRBJ1-5; TRBD1 matches at 10 bases. CDR1 MDHEN and CDR2 SYDVKM come from the germline V gene. CDR3 length: 14 residues. V was clipped by 6 bases and J by 7 bases; unmatched bases: 6. CDR3 DNA sequence: TGTGCCAGCAGACCGACAGGGGGCGAACAGCCCCAGCATTTT. This gives the protein CASRPTGGEQPQHF.

The rearrangement links TRBV7-3 to TRBJ2-1, with 7 nucleotides matching TRBD2. The CDR3 spans 15 residues. With V trimmed by 5 bases and J by 9 bases, 13 bases remained unmatched. The germline V gene encodes CDR1 SGHTA and CDR2 FQGTGA. The CDR3: CASSLDGGSRGEQFF. In DNA form, the CDR3 reads TGTGCCAGCAGCCTGGACGGCGGGAGTCGTGGTGAGCAGTTCTTC.

The chain combines TRBV27 with TRBJ1-1; a possible D gene is TRBD1 (6 bases). The V gene lost 5 bases and the J gene lost 0 bases, with 13 bases spanning the gap. CDR1 is MNHEY, CDR2 SMNVEV, per germline (reference sequence). The CDR3 totals 15 residues. In DNA, the CDR3 is TGTGCCAGCAGTCCCATGGCAGGGGTGAACACTGAAGCTTTCTTT. It yields the protein CASSPMAGVNTEAFF.

This clone has only one observation. The V gene is TRBV23-1, the J gene TRBJ2-7, with TRBD1 identical over 10 bases. TRBV23-1 is known as an ORF, though its function is uncertain. The CDR3 runs to 14 residues. V shed 6 bases, J shed 3 bases, and the junction held 5 bases outside the gene matches. The CDR3 DNA follows: TGCGCCAGCAGCCGCCGGGACAGGGGCTACGAGCAGTACTTC. Translation gives CASSRRDRGYEQYF.

The rearrangement links TRBV5-1 to TRBJ2-2; the match to TRBD2 covers 15 bases. Trimming removed 4 bases from V and 5 bases from J; junction bases left unmatched: 9. Germline V CDR1 and CDR2: SGHRS, YFSETQ. CDR3 length: 18 residues. This CDR3 reads CASSQALGLAGGTGELFF. In DNA form, the CDR3 reads TGCGCCAGCAGCCAAGCTCTTGGACTAGCGGGAGGGACCGGGGAGCTGTTTTTT. Full variable domain (missing parts from reference TRBV5-1 and TRBJ2-2): KAGVTQTPRYLIKTRGQQVTLSCSPISGHRSVSWYQQTPGQGLQFLFEYFSETQRNKGNFPGRFSGRQFSNSRSEMNVSTLELGDSALYLCASSQALGLAGGTGELFFGEGSRLTVL.

The gene calls are TRBV5-6 and TRBJ2-2; 7 bases line up with TRBD1. Trimming removed 3 bases from V and 2 bases from J; junction bases left unmatched: 16. The CDR3 extends over 19 amino acids. Germline CDR1 is SGHDT and CDR2 is YYEEEE. The CDR3 sequence is CASSSLVRQGFFNTGELFF. The CDR3 coding sequence is TGTGCCAGCAGCTCCCTTGTTCGACAGGGATTTTTTAACACCGGGGAGCTGTTTTTT. The variable domain in full, with the rest retrieved from reference TRBV5-6 and TRBJ2-2, is DAGVTQSPTHLIKTRGQQVTLRCSPKSGHDTVSWYQQALGQGPQFIFQYYEEEERQRGNFPDRFSGHQFPNYSSELNVNALLLGDSALYLCASSSLVRQGFFNTGELFFGEGSRLTVL.

Notes on this clone: The junction and the germline gene differ at one end; a read error may be behind it. The chain employs TRBV10-3 and TRBJ1-1; TRBD1 is a possible D gene (5 bases). The length of the CDR3 is 11 residues. The V gene's germline CDR1 is ENHRY and CDR2 SYGVKD. This CDR3 reads CAISESQGQHF. CDR3 nucleotide sequence: TGTGCCATCAGTGAGTCGCAAGGACAACACTTT.

V usage is TRBV28 and J usage is TRBJ1-6; TRBD1 might be the D (6 bases). Germline assignment: CDR1 MDHEN and CDR2 SYDVKM. V was cut by 3 bases and J by 7 bases, with 16 bases left in between. The CDR3 runs 16 residues. The DNA for the CDR3 is TGTGCCAGCAGTTTCTTCTCGACAGGAAGAAATTCACCCCTCCACTTT. It specifies CASSFFSTGRNSPLHF.

This sequence joins TRBV6-6 and TRBJ2-1; 10 bases fit TRBD2. Germline trimming cut 8 bases from V and 5 bases from J; bases unmatched to any gene: 9. The CDR3 totals 15 residues. Germline V lookup: CDR1 MNHNY, CDR2 SVGAGI (reference sequence). The CDR3 spells CASWWGLARNNEQFF. For the CDR3, the DNA is TGTGCCAGCTGGTGGGGACTAGCGAGAAACAATGAGCAGTTCTTC.

The chain is built from TRBV7-8 and TRBJ2-7; possibly TRBD1 for D (6 bases). The CDR3 spans 15 residues. Germline-derived CDR1 and CDR2 are SGHVS and FQNEAQ. The V gene lost 1 base and the J gene lost 2 bases, with 12 bases spanning the gap. The CDR3 DNA reads TGTGCCAGCAGCTTAGGGAGACGGACAGCCTACGAGCAGTACTTC. Its protein product is CASSLGRRTAYEQYF.

J is TRBJ1-1 and V is TRBV30; possible D gene TRBD1, 6 bases. The CDR3 sequence is 14 residues long. The V and J ends lost 2 bases and 4 bases respectively, with 14 bases between them. Germline assignment: CDR1 GTSNPN and CDR2 SVGIG (reference sequence). The DNA for the CDR3 is TGTGCCTGGAGTCTAACGGGGACAATCACTGAAGCTTTCTTT. Protein: CAWSLTGTITEAFF.

The rearrangement joins TRBV7-3 to TRBJ2-1; weak D call: TRBD2 (5 bases). Trimming shortened V by 3 bases and J by 5 bases, and 8 bases separated the two germline ends. The CDR3 extends over 13 amino acids. In germline, CDR1 is SGHTA, CDR2 FQGTGA. CDR3 nucleotides: TGTGCCAGCAGCTTGATAGCGCACAATGAGCAGTTCTTC. As protein: CASSLIAHNEQFF.